These T cell receptor beta chains were read from a single sample in a study of OX40 agonist ivuxolimab in advanced cancers. The table came from immunoSEQ multiplex PCR; TCRdb's copy has only in-frame clones and leaves some out. The repertoire includes 30,000 to 45,000 clones, roughly 91% of them detected once, and around 13% sits in the top ten. The sequenced sample was CD4+ or CD8+ T cells sorted from blood, obtained in a trial of the OX40 agonist ivuxolimab. The receptors were sampled from an adult with an advanced solid tumor such as melanoma, head and neck, liver or kidney cancer. Both conserved end residues are part of each CDR3. A D gene is named only where the DNA matches it firmly. Size is stated for part of the rows, as once, few or many counts, or as a class when the clone is expanded.

clone_size,j_call,v_call,d_call,cdr3_aa,cdr3_nt
once,TRBJ2-3,TRBV6-5,.,CATERRWGTDTQYF,TGTGCCACCGAACGCAGATGGGGCACAGATACGCAGTATTTT
.,TRBJ1-3,TRBV29-1,TRBD1,CSAITGEAGNTIYF,TGCAGCGCCATAACAGGGGAGGCTGGAAACACCATATATTTT
.,TRBJ2-2,TRBV6-1,.,CASSDEQANTGELFF,TGTGCCAGCAGTGACGAACAGGCGAACACCGGGGAGCTGTTTTTT
.,TRBJ1-1,TRBV6-5,.,CASSYSGQTEAFF,TGTGCCAGCAGTTACTCGGGGCAGACAGAAGCTTTCTTT
.,TRBJ2-3,TRBV19,TRBD2,CASKGTSVTDTQYF,TGTGCCAGTAAGGGGACTAGCGTTACAGATACGCAGTATTTT
.,TRBJ2-5,TRBV5-1,TRBD2,CASSWGLMSGIGETQYF,TGCGCCAGCAGCTGGGGCCTTATGAGCGGGATAGGAGAGACCCAGTACTTC
.,TRBJ2-7,TRBV27,.,CASSWGQGYEQYF,TGTGCCAGCAGTTGGGGACAAGGGTACGAGCAGTACTTC
.,TRBJ2-7,TRBV5-1,.,CASSHRDWDYEQYF,TGCGCCAGCAGCCACCGGGACTGGGACTACGAGCAGTACTTC
.,TRBJ2-2,TRBV27,.,CASSPYPTGELFF,TGTGCCAGCAGTCCCTACCCCACCGGGGAGCTGTTTTTT
.,TRBJ2-7,TRBV19,.,CASSIVLAVTYEQYF,TGTGCCAGTAGTATCGTGCTAGCCGTCACCTACGAGCAGTACTTC
.,TRBJ2-1,TRBV27,.,CASSQAPERAYNEQFF,TGTGCCAGCAGTCAAGCCCCGGAGCGGGCCTACAATGAGCAGTTCTTC
.,TRBJ2-1,TRBV29-1,TRBD2,CSVEWTSGRNEQFF,TGCAGCGTTGAATGGACTAGCGGGAGGAATGAGCAGTTCTTC
.,TRBJ2-5,TRBV7-9,.,CASSLGYRDQETQYF,TGTGCCAGCAGCTTAGGATACAGGGACCAAGAGACCCAGTACTTC
.,TRBJ2-7,TRBV5-1,.,CASSDSRSGHDFGLSYEQYF,TGCGCCAGCAGCGATAGTCGATCGGGACATGACTTTGGGTTATCCTACGAGCAGTACTTC
.,TRBJ2-1,TRBV9,TRBD2,CASGSGSVYNEQFF,TGTGCCAGCGGGAGCGGGAGCGTATACAATGAGCAGTTCTTC
.,TRBJ2-1,TRBV7-3,.,CASSSVAGPANEQFF,TGTGCCAGCAGCTCTGTGGCGGGTCCAGCCAATGAGCAGTTCTTC
.,TRBJ2-1,TRBV9,.,CASSVVVGDSYNEQFF,TGTGCCAGCAGCGTAGTGGTGGGGGATTCCTACAATGAGCAGTTCTTC
.,TRBJ2-1,TRBV7-8,.,CASSTNAGVYNEQFF,TGTGCCAGCAGCACTAACGCAGGGGTCTACAATGAGCAGTTCTTC
.,TRBJ2-5,TRBV11-2,.,CASSFGQSQETQYF,TGTGCCAGCAGCTTTGGGCAGAGCCAAGAGACCCAGTACTTC
.,TRBJ2-1,TRBV19,TRBD2,CASSIDSGRANEQFF,TGTGCCAGTAGTATCGATAGCGGGAGGGCCAATGAGCAGTTCTTC
.,TRBJ2-1,TRBV9,TRBD2,CASSSTSGTRPYNEQFF,TGTGCCAGCAGCTCTACATCCGGGACTAGACCGTACAATGAGCAGTTCTTC
once,TRBJ2-7,TRBV12-2,.,CASRLAPKNLPEQYF,TGTGCAAGTCGCCTCGCGCCCAAGAATTTACCCGAGCAGTACTTC
once,TRBJ2-7,TRBV2,.,CASIQGSLSYEQYF,TGTGCCAGCATCCAGGGGAGCTTATCCTACGAGCAGTACTTC
.,TRBJ2-3,TRBV9,.,CASSVGSPAGDTQYF,TGTGCCAGCAGCGTGGGGAGCCCGGCGGGAGATACGCAGTATTTT
.,TRBJ2-7,TRBV7-6,TRBD1,CASSLGEGAGVYEQYF,TGTGCCAGCAGCTTAGGAGAGGGGGCGGGCGTCTACGAGCAGTACTTC